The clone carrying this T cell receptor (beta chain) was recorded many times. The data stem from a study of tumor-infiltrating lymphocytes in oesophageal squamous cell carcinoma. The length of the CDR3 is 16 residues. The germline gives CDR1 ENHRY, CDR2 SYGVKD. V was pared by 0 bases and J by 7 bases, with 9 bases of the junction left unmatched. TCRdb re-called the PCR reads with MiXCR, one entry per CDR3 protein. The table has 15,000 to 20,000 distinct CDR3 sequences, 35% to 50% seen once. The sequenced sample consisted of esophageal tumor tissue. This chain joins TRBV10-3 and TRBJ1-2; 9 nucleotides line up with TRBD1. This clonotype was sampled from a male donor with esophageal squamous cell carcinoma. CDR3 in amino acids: CAISESPGQGRGGYTF. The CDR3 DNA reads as TGTGCCATCAGTGAGTCCCCGGGACAGGGACGAGGTGGCTACACCTTC.